This T cell receptor beta chain was identified in a study of blood T cell repertoires in COVID-19. Study background: Acute-phase and convalescent COVID-19 samples originated in the United States, Italy and Spain. The cDNA or gDNA used as material had been derived from T cells, B-cell-depleted T cells, or PBMCs.

This CDR3 comprises 13 residues. Germline V gene lookup returns CDR1 ENHRY and CDR2 SYGVKD. Trimming took 6 bases from V and 1 from J, leaving 10 bases between them. Authors' data handling: By means of reference gene primer amplification, nucleated cell counts were estimated. Libraries were prepared by immunoSEQ multiplex PCR; TCRdb keeps only in-frame clonotypes and omits some of them. That table is the source of V, J and clone size, and D and trimming were worked out from the DNA. This table has roughly 230,000 clones, roughly 84% appearing once. The origin of this receptor is a man aged 50 to 59 with active or convalescent COVID-19. V usage is TRBV10-3 and J usage is TRBJ2-7; tentative D call: TRBD2 (5 bases). Sequencing was performed on peripheral blood. The CDR3 loop is CAISSLASYEQYF. CDR3 DNA sequence: TGTGCCATCAGCTCCCTAGCTTCCTACGAGCAGTACTTC.